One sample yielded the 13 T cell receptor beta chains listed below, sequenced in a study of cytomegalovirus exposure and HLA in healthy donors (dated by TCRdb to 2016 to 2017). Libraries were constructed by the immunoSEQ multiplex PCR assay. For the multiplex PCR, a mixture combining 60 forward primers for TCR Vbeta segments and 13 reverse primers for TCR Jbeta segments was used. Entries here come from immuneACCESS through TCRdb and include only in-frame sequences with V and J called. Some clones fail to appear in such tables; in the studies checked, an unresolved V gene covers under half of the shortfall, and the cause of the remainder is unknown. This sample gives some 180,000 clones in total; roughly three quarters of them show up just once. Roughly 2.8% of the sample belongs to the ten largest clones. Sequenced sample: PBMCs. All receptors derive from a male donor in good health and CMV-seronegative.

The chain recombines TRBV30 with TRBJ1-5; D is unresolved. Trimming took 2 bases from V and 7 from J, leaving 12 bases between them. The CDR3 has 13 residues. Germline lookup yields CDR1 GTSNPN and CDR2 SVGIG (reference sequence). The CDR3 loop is CAWSLKGVQPQHF. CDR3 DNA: TGTGCCTGGAGTCTAAAGGGAGTCCAGCCCCAGCATTTT.

The CDR3, as DNA: TGTGCCAGCAGTTCACCAGGGGGCCACACCATGAACACTGAAGCTTTCTTT. It yields the protein CASSSPGGHTMNTEAFF. The V and J genes are TRBV28 and TRBJ1-1; 8 nucleotides align to TRBD1. Germline V lookup: CDR1 MDHEN, CDR2 SYDVKM. The V and J ends lost 4 bases and 0 bases, in that order; junction bases with no gene match: 10. The CDR3 is 17 residues long. Full variable domain (remainder filled in from reference TRBV28 and TRBJ1-1): DVKVTQSSRYLVKRTGEKVFLECVQDMDHENMFWYRQDPGLGLRLIYFSYDVKMKEKGDIPEGYSVSREKKERFSLILESASTNQTSMYLCASSSPGGHTMNTEAFFGQGTRLTVV.

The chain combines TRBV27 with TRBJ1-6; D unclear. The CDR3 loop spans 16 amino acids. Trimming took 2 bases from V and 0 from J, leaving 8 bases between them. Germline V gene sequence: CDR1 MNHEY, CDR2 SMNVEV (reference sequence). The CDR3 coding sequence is TGTGCCAGCAGTTTAAGGAGAAGCTCCTATAATTCACCCCTCCACTTT. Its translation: CASSLRRSSYNSPLHF.

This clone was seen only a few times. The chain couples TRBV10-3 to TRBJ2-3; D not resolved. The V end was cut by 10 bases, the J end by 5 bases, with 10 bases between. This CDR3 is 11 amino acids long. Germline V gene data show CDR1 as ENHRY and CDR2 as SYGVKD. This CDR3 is CATTLGDTQYF. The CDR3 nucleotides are TGTGCCACCACGCTCGGAGATACGCAGTATTTT.

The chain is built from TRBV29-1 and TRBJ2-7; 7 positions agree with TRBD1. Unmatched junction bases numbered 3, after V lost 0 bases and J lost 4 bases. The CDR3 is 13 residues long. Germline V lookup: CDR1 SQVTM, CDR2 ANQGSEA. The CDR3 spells CSVEEEGAYEQYF. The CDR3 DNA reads TGCAGCGTTGAAGAAGAGGGGGCATACGAGCAGTACTTC.

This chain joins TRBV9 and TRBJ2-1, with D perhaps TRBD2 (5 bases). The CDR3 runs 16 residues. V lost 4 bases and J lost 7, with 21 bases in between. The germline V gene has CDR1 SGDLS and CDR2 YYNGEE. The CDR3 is CASSPSGGTPGNEQFF. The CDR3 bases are TGTGCCAGCAGCCCTAGTGGCGGAACCCCGGGGAATGAGCAGTTCTTC.

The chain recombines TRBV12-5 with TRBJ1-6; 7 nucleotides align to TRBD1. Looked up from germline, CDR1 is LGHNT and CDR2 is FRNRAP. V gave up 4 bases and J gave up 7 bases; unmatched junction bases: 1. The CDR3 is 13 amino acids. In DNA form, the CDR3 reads TGTGCTAGTGGTTGGACAGGAAATTCACCCCTCCACTTT. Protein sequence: CASGWTGNSPLHF.

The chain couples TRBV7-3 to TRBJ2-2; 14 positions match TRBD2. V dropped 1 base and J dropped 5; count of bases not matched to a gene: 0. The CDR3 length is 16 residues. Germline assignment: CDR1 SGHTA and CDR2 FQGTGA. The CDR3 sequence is CASSLRTSGRTGELFF. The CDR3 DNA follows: TGTGCCAGCAGCTTAAGGACTAGCGGGAGGACCGGGGAGCTGTTTTTT. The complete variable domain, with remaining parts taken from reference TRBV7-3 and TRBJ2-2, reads GAGVSQTPSNKVTEKGKYVELRCDPISGHTALYWYRQSLGQGPEFLIYFQGTGAADDSGLPNDRFFAVRPEGSVSTLKIQRTERGDSAVYLCASSLRTSGRTGELFFGEGSRLTVL.

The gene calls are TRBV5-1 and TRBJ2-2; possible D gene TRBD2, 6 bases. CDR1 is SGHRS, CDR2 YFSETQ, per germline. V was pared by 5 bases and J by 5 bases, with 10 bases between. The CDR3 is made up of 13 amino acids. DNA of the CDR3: TGCGCCAGCAGGACGGGAGTGACCGGGGAGCTGTTTTTT. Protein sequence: CASRTGVTGELFF.

CDR3 nucleotide sequence: TGTGCCAGCAGATATCCCCTGGGGGGAAACTATGGCTACACCTTC. Translating it yields CASRYPLGGNYGYTF. The gene calls are TRBV6-1 and TRBJ1-2; D may be TRBD1 (5 bases). The V end was cut by 6 bases, the J end by 2 bases, with 16 bases between. CDR3 size: 15 residues. In germline, CDR1 is MNHNS, CDR2 SASEGT.

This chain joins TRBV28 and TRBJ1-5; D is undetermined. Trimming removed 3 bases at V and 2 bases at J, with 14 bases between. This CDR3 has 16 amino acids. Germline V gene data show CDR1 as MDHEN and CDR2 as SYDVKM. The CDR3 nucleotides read TGTGCCAGCAGTTTGGGGTTGCCGGGAGGCAATCAGCCCCAGCATTTT. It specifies CASSLGLPGGNQPQHF.

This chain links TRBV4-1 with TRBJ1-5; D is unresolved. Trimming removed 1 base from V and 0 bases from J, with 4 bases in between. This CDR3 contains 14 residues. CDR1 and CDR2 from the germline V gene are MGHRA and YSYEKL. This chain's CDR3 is CASSQGGSNQPQHF. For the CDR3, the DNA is TGCGCCAGCAGCCAAGGAGGTAGCAATCAGCCCCAGCATTTT.

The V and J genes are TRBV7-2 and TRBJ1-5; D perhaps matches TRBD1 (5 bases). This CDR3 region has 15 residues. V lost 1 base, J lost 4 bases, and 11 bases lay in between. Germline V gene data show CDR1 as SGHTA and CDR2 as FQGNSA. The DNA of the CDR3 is TGTGCCAGCAGCTTAGGGGGCAGGGTAAATCAGCCCCAGCATTTT. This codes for CASSLGGRVNQPQHF.